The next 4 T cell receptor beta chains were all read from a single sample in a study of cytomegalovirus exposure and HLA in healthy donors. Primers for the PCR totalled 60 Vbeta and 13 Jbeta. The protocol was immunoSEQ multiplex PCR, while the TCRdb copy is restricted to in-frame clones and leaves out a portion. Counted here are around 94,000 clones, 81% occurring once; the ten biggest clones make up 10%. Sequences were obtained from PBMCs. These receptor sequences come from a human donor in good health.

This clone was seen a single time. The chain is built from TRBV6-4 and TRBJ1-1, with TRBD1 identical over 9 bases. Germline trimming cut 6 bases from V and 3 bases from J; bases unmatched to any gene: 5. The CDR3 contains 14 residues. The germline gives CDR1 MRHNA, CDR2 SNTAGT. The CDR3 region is CASREGQGYTEAFF. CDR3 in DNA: TGTGCCAGCAGGGAGGGACAGGGTTACACTGAAGCTTTCTTT.

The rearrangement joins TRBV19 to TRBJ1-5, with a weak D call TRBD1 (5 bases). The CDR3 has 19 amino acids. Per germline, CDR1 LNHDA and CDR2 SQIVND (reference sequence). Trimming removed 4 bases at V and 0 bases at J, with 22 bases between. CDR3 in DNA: TGTGCCAGTAGTACCCCCCCCATCGAGGGACTCAATAGCAATCAGCCCCAGCATTTT. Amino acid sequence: CASSTPPIEGLNSNQPQHF. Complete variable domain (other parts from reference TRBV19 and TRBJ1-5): DGGITQSPKYLFRKEGQNVTLSCEQNLNHDAMYWYRQDPGQGLRLIYYSQIVNDFQKGDIAEGYSVSREKKESFPLTVTSAQKNPTAFYLCASSTPPIEGLNSNQPQHFGDGTRLSIL.

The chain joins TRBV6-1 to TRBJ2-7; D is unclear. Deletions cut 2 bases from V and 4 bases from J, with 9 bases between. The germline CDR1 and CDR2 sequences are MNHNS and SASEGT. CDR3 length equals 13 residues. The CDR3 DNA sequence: TGTGCCAGCAGTGAATCGACATTATACGAGCAGTACTTC. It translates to CASSESTLYEQYF.

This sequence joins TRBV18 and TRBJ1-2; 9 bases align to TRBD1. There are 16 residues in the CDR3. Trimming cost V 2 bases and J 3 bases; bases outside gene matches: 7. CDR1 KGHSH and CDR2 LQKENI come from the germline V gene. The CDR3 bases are TGTGCCAGCTCACCATACGGGACAGGGTTGGACTATGGCTACACCTTC. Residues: CASSPYGTGLDYGYTF.